This is a list of T cell receptor beta chains from one sample in a study of blood T cell repertoires in COVID-19. Using immunoSEQ multiplex PCR, the repertoire was profiled, and TCRdb retains in-frame clones only, with some absent. The sample includes tens of thousands of clones, approximately 80% of them seen just once. Specimen: peripheral blood. The receptors shown here come from a middle-aged man with COVID-19, enrolled during active disease. Both conserved end residues are trimmed from each CDR3. Each record gives: V gene, CDR3 length, J gene, CDR3 protein.

>TRBV19|14|TRBJ1-2
ASSFRTERPIYGYT
>TRBV9|12|TRBJ1-1
ASSVFGGNTEAF
>TRBV5-1|12|TRBJ2-1
ASSRSSLAGEQF
>TRBV20-1|13|TRBJ2-1
SASRLAGAYNEQF
>TRBV10-3|12|TRBJ2-7
AISEGTYSYEQY
>TRBV4-3|10|TRBJ2-7
ASSQERGLQY
>TRBV18|12|TRBJ2-5
ASSPGQNQETQY
>TRBV19|10|TRBJ1-6
ASLSGNSPLH
>TRBV7-9|11|TRBJ1-3
AYSRGQRNTIY
>TRBV24-1|13|TRBJ1-4
ATIYERATNEKLF
>TRBV4-3|13|TRBJ2-5
ASSQMAGGQETQY
>TRBV20-1|16|TRBJ1-5
SASDVGQGFGSNQPQH
>TRBV20-1|9|TRBJ2-3
SARAKDTQY
>TRBV13|15|TRBJ2-1
ASSLGTSGGAGNEQF
>TRBV11-2|15|TRBJ2-7
ASSQARINQRTYEQY
>TRBV3-1/TRBV3-2|13|TRBJ2-1
ASSQAHRGGNEQF
>TRBV19|13|TRBJ1-5
ASSIIQGINQPQH
>TRBV2|17|TRBJ2-6
ASSEDRDRGSSGANVLT
>TRBV27|10|TRBJ1-1
ASSFQGTEAF
>TRBV7-9|15|TRBJ1-1
ASSPPASTFLNTEAF
>TRBV11-2|16|TRBJ2-6
ASSLGFTGTGGANVLT
>TRBV6-5|11|TRBJ2-7
ASRPPARDEQY
>TRBV7-6|10|TRBJ1-2
ASSKEIYGYT
>TRBV27|16|TRBJ2-7
ASSPRWTSGGSLYEQY
>TRBV9|12|TRBJ1-1
ASSFSPSGTEAF
>TRBV5-5|12|TRBJ2-5
ASTTLAKQETQY
>TRBV6-5|12|TRBJ1-2
ASSSWDRDYGYT
>TRBV9|13|TRBJ2-3
ASSVGLSGVDTQY